This T cell receptor beta chain was profiled in a study of T cells after yellow fever vaccination (dated by TCRdb to about 2019). With respect to the entire study: The SMART-Seq v4 Ultra Low Input RNA kit was used to prepare libraries from fractions with low cell numbers. Bulk TCR alpha and beta repertoires were sequenced longitudinally to track T-cell clones before and after primary and booster YFV17D yellow fever vaccination. Two healthy male donors made up the cohort, one aged 18 to 29 years and the other aged 30 to 40 years. Blood samples were taken at several timepoints before and after primary and secondary immunization, and bulk PBMC replicates and cell subsets were isolated.

General conclusions and limits of the study: Only two donors were included in the study, so the extent to which the findings can be generalized is limited. Compared with the primary T-cell response, the secondary T-cell response was weaker but faster, peaking on day 5 rather than day 15. A small share of clonotypes was detected in both CD4 and CD8 compartments, with the overlap likely arising from convergent recombination. Because abundant contaminating clonotypes from the bulk population could be contained in FACS-sorted repertoires, computational filtering was required. Most clones expanded after primary vaccination were re-detected after the booster (approximately 96% of CD4 and around 86% of CD8), suggesting broad memory maintenance.

TCR cDNA was made using 5'RACE template switching, a step that added a universal primer site and unique molecular identifiers. cDNA synthesis was primed from both the TCR alpha and TCR beta constant segments. Two PCR steps were used to amplify libraries, with sample barcodes and sequencing adapters being added in the second step. Libraries were sequenced on Illumina HiSeq 2500 (2x100 bp) or NovaSeq (2x150 bp). The published analysis was carried out like this. Reads were demultiplexed and collapsed into UMI consensus sequences with MIGEC, and V(D)J alignment was performed with MiXCR. Clonotypes responding to the vaccine were identified with edgeR on replicate PBMC samples, with the criteria of FDR below 0.01 and a log2 fold change above 5 up to day 15. Each bulk clonotype received a CD4 or CD8 identity based on whether the sequenced CD4 or CD8 repertoire contained that clonotype at higher abundance. A clonotype counted as NS4B-specific if enriched at least 10-fold in dextramer-positive versus dextramer-negative fractions, with CD4-biased clonotypes left out. TCRdb reprocessing: public reads trimmed at Q25 with fastp, clones called with MiXCR, in-frame beta chains kept. Rows are combined by CDR3 protein, so each entry shows the most common genes and DNA. None of the V and J calls come from the authors' own analysis; TCRdb made them. The sample table shows around 49,000 distinct CDR3 sequences, and about 7% are seen once. The ten largest account for 15% of the sample.

Explained via the paper, the treatment or condition label denotes: live attenuated yellow fever vaccine strain. A standard Ficoll-Paque protocol was used to isolate PBMCs from peripheral blood. With anti-CD3 and anti-CD8 staining plus a dextramer loaded with the yellow fever NS4B epitope peptide, the researchers sorted epitope-specific CD8 T cells. TriZol was used to extract RNA from bulk PBMCs, CD4 and CD8 fractions, and dextramer-positive and dextramer-negative fractions. CDR1 and CDR2, looked up from the germline V gene (reference sequence), are LNHNV and YYDKDF. From the cysteine through the phenylalanine, the CDR3 covers 14 amino acids. CDR3 DNA only is kept here, 42 bases in frame from base 1. V loses 5 bases of germline sequence and J loses 5 bases, and the interval between the two ends is 13 bases. This clonotype has ten or more counts. Base qualities are missing; no much larger clone stands one base away.

This specimen consisted of CD8+ T cells not binding an NS4B(214-222) dextramer, sorted from PBMCs, obtained 45 days after the yellow fever booster vaccination. According to the study, the label for this sample's cell subset or site signals: NS4B epitope dextramer-negative CD8 T cells. This clonotype was sampled from a man younger than 40 who received the YFV17D yellow fever vaccine. The sequence is built from TRBV15 and TRBJ2-1; the D gene remains uncertain. This receptor carries the CDR3 CATSLLTEDNEQFF. The sequence in DNA is TGTGCCACCAGCCTGCTTACTGAGGACAATGAGCAGTTCTTC. Here the CDR3 is joined to the reference TRBV15 and TRBJ2-1 genes, and the full variable domain is: DAMVIQNPRYQVTQFGKPVTLSCSQTLNHNVMYWYQQKSSQAPKLLFHYYDKDFNNEADTPDNFQSRRPNTSFCFLDIRSPGLGDTAMYLCATSLLTEDNEQFFGPGTRLTVL.